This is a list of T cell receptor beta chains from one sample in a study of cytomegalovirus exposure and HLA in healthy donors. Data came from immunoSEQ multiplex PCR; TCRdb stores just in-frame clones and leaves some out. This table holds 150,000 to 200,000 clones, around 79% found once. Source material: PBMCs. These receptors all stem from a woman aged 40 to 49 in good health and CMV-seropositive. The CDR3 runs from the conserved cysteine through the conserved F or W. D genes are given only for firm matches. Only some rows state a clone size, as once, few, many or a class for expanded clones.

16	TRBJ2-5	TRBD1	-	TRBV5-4	CASSLAGRGRQETQYF	TGTGCCAGCAGCTTGGCGGGCAGGGGGCGGCAAGAGACCCAGTACTTC
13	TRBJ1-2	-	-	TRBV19	CASSINRAVDYTF	TGTGCCAGTAGTATTAACAGGGCAGTTGACTACACCTTC
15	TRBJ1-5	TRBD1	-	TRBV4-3	CASSPGTGGGQPQHF	TGCGCCAGCAGCCCCGGGACAGGGGGCGGGCAGCCCCAGCATTTT
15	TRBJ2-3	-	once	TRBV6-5	CASSYSDSSTDTQYF	TGTGCCAGCAGTTACTCGGACAGTTCCACAGATACGCAGTATTTT
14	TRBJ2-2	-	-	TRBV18	CASSQDTYTGELFF	TGTGCCAGCTCACAGGACACTTACACCGGGGAGCTGTTTTTT
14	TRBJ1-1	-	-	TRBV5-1	CASSLFSPNTEAFF	TGCGCCAGCAGCTTGTTCAGTCCCAACACTGAAGCTTTCTTT
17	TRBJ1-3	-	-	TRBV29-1	CSVEVRSWGPTGNTIYF	TGCAGCGTTGAAGTAAGGTCGTGGGGGCCCACTGGAAACACCATATATTTT
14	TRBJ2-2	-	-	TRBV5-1	CASSGADWTGELFF	TGCGCCAGCAGCGGAGCCGACTGGACCGGGGAGCTGTTTTTT
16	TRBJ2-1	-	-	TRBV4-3	CASSQDVGRAYNEQFF	TGCGCCAGCAGCCAAGATGTAGGGCGGGCCTACAATGAGCAGTTCTTC
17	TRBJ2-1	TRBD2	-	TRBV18	CASSPKRIAGNRDEQFF	TGTGCCAGCTCACCAAAACGAATAGCGGGGAACCGCGATGAGCAGTTCTTC
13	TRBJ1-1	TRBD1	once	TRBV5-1	CASSDRVATEAFF	TGCGCCAGCAGTGACAGGGTAGCCACTGAAGCTTTCTTT
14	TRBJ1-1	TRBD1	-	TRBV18	CASSGTEMNTEAFF	TGTGCCAGCTCAGGGACAGAGATGAACACTGAAGCTTTCTTT
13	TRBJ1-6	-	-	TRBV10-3	CAISDGGNSPLHF	TGTGCCATCAGTGACGGGGGAAATTCACCCCTCCACTTT
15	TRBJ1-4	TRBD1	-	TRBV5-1	CASSLTGVTNEKLFF	TGCGCCAGCAGCTTGACAGGGGTAACTAATGAAAAACTGTTTTTT
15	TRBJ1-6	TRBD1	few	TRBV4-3	CASSQGTGWYSPLHF	TGCGCCAGCAGCCAAGGGACAGGGTGGTATTCACCCCTCCACTTT
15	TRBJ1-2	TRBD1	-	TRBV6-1	CASSESGTANYGYTF	TGTGCCAGCAGTGAGTCAGGGACAGCTAACTATGGCTACACCTTC
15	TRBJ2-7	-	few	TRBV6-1	CASSGGGGGGYEQYF	TGTGCCAGCAGTGGAGGTGGGGGCGGGGGCTACGAGCAGTACTTC
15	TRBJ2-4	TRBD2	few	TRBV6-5	CASSPWTSDKNIQYF	TGTGCCAGCAGTCCTTGGACTAGCGATAAAAACATTCAGTACTTC